The clone carrying this TCR beta chain came up a few times. The antigen is unknown. TCRdb fed the 5' RACE reads into MiXCR, producing one record per CDR3 protein. The data hold some 550,000 distinct CDR3 sequences, with over 15% observed a single time. Trimming took 4 bases from V and 5 from J; bases not matched to a gene: 13. CDR3 length: 17 amino acids. From germline, CDR1 is SGDLS and CDR2 YYNGEE. The data are from a study of T cells after yellow fever vaccination. Across the whole study: Fractions containing few cells were prepared with SMART-Seq v4 Ultra Low Input. General study points: Faster peaking, at day 5 versus 15, marked a secondary response that was weaker. Across the CD4 and CD8 compartments, a small share of clonotypes was present in both. The study re-detected most primary-vaccination clones after the booster (approximately 96% CD4, 88% CD8).

The V and J genes are TRBV9 and TRBJ2-2; 8 bases align to TRBD2. The starting material was PBMCs, obtained 15 days after the yellow fever booster vaccination. The sequence was collected from a man aged 25-40 years who received the YFV17D yellow fever vaccine. In DNA, the CDR3 is TGTGCCAGCAGCCCAGTTACCAGCGGGAGTGGTACCGGGGAGCTGTTTTTT. Its protein product is CASSPVTSGSGTGELFF.